The rows below give T cell receptor beta chains drawn from one sample of a study of radiation and T cells in renal cell carcinoma. Data came from immunoSEQ multiplex PCR; TCRdb stores just in-frame clones and leaves some out. The sample yields around 130,000 clones, around 89% seen once. Sequencing used blood, obtained from a patient whose treatment included radiotherapy and nephrectomy. The origin of the receptors is a woman between 65 and 79 years old with renal cell carcinoma. The CDR3 runs from the conserved cysteine through the conserved F or W. D genes are given only for firm matches. Not every row has a clone size; where given, it reads once, few, many or a size class.

>TRBV5-4|NA|NA|TRBJ2-3
TGTGCCAGCAGCCTGGGAGGGGGCGAGGCAGATACGCAGTATTTT
CASSLGGGEADTQYF
>TRBV10-3|NA|NA|TRBJ1-1
TGTGCCATCAGTGACCCCCGGACAGAAGCTTTCTTT
CAISDPRTEAFF
>TRBV9|NA|TRBD2|TRBJ2-1
TGTGCCAGCAGCGTAGCAGCGGGGGCGGGCAATGAGCAGTTCTTC
CASSVAAGAGNEQFF
>TRBV6-5|NA|TRBD1|TRBJ1-2
TGTGCCAGCAGTTTTCGGTCGGACAGGAGCATAGGCTACACCTTC
CASSFRSDRSIGYTF
>TRBV19|few|NA|TRBJ1-1
TGTGCCAGTAGTTTACAGGGAAGCCCTGAAGCTTTCTTT
CASSLQGSPEAFF
>TRBV6-6|NA|TRBD1|TRBJ1-5
TGTGCCAGCAGTCCCGCACTACAGGGGATCAATCAGCCCCAGCATTTT
CASSPALQGINQPQHF
>TRBV29-1|once|TRBD2|TRBJ2-5
TGCAGCGTTGTCGGAGCGGGGGGACCGCAAGAGACCCAGTACTTC
CSVVGAGGPQETQYF
>TRBV4-3|NA|NA|TRBJ1-2
TGCGCCAGCAGCCAAGAAGCGGCAGGGGCGGAATATGGCTACACCTTC
CASSQEAAGAEYGYTF
>TRBV5-1|NA|NA|TRBJ1-4
TGCGCCAGCAGCACAGGACGGGCAACTAATGAAAAACTGTTTTTT
CASSTGRATNEKLFF
>TRBV18|NA|NA|TRBJ2-7
TGTGCCAGCTCACCGGGGGGTTCCGCCTACGAGCAGTACTTC
CASSPGGSAYEQYF
>TRBV6-4|NA|NA|TRBJ1-2
TGTGCCAGCAGTGACCCAGGGATATTGGGCTACACCTTC
CASSDPGILGYTF
>TRBV6-5|NA|TRBD1|TRBJ2-1
TGTGCCAGCAGTCCTACAGGGGGCTCATACAATGAGCAGTTCTTC
CASSPTGGSYNEQFF
>TRBV7-2|NA|NA|TRBJ2-3
TGTGCCAGCAGCTTACTGAGCACAGATACGCAGTATTTT
CASSLLSTDTQYF
>TRBV5-6|NA|NA|TRBJ2-5
TGTGCCAGCAGCTTGTGGGGAGAGACCCAGTACTTC
CASSLWGETQYF
>TRBV5-4|NA|TRBD1|TRBJ1-2
TGTGCCAGCACCTCGGGACAGCTTAACTATGGCTACACCTTC
CASTSGQLNYGYTF
>TRBV4-3|NA|TRBD1|TRBJ2-2
TGCGCCAGCAGCCACCCGGGACAGGGGACCGGGGAGCTGTTTTTT
CASSHPGQGTGELFF
>TRBV6-5|NA|NA|TRBJ2-1
TGTGCCAGCAGTTACTCATACAGGGTTGAGCAGTTCTTC
CASSYSYRVEQFF
>TRBV9|NA|NA|TRBJ2-7
TGTGCCAGCAGCTTTTATGATAGGGGAGGCGAGCAGTACTTC
CASSFYDRGGEQYF
>TRBV29-1|NA|NA|TRBJ2-6
TGCAGCGTCGCGGCAGGACCGTCTGGGGCCAACGTCCTGACTTTC
CSVAAGPSGANVLTF
>TRBV11-3|NA|NA|TRBJ1-6
TGTGCCAGCAGCTCGCCTCCCGGGGTTGGGTCACCCCTCCACTTT
CASSSPPGVGSPLHF
>TRBV28|NA|TRBD1|TRBJ2-7
TGTGCCAGCAGTTTGAGGGGGACAGGGTCGTACGAGCAGTACTTC
CASSLRGTGSYEQYF
>TRBV7-2|NA|TRBD2|TRBJ2-3
TGTGCCAGCAGCCGCTCGACTAGCTCAGATACGCAGTATTTT
CASSRSTSSDTQYF
>TRBV5-4|NA|TRBD2|TRBJ2-7
TGTGCCAGCAGCCCCGACCGCACTAGCGGCCCTACCCTAGGCGACGAGCAGTACTTC
CASSPDRTSGPTLGDEQYF
>TRBV6-5|NA|NA|TRBJ1-2
TGTGCCAGCAGTACAACCACAGGGTTTGGCTACACCTTC
CASSTTTGFGYTF
>TRBV6-5|NA|NA|TRBJ1-4
TGTGCCAGCAGTCAGGGTGAAAAACTGTTTTTT
CASSQGEKLFF
>TRBV30|NA|NA|TRBJ2-3
TGTGCCTCCTCGCCGGGGGGCGCAGATACGCAGTATTTT
CASSPGGADTQYF
>TRBV11-2|NA|NA|TRBJ2-3
TGTGCCAGCAGCTTAGATCGACAGGATACGCAGTATTTT
CASSLDRQDTQYF
>TRBV6-5|NA|NA|TRBJ1-5
TGTGCCAGCAGTTCCGGAGGGGGTGGTGGTCAGCCCCAGCATTTT
CASSSGGGGGQPQHF
>TRBV30|NA|NA|TRBJ2-1
TGTGCCTGGAGTGTCAGGAGATACAATGAGCAGTTCTTC
CAWSVRRYNEQFF
>TRBV6-5|NA|NA|TRBJ1-4
TGTGCCAGCAGTTACTCCGCCGGAACTAATGAAAAACTGTTTTTT
CASSYSAGTNEKLFF
>TRBV5-6|NA|NA|TRBJ2-5
TGTGCCAGCAGCCCCCCCCTGGGGACCCAGTACTTC
CASSPPLGTQYF
>TRBV6-1|NA|NA|TRBJ1-4
TGTGCCAGCACAGGGGTTAGTTGGGCTAATGAAAAACTGTTTTTT
CASTGVSWANEKLFF
>TRBV5-1|NA|NA|TRBJ2-2
TGCGCCAGCAGCTTCCAGGGTATCGGGGAGCTGTTTTTT
CASSFQGIGELFF
>TRBV11-3|NA|NA|TRBJ1-1
TGTGCCAGCAGCTTAGATCTGCAGCCCACTGAAGCTTTCTTT
CASSLDLQPTEAFF
>TRBV5-1|NA|NA|TRBJ1-3
TGCGCCAGCAGCTTGGAGGGAGGGTCTGGAAACACCATATATTTT
CASSLEGGSGNTIYF
>TRBV4-3|NA|TRBD1|TRBJ1-2
TGCGCCAGCACCCGGGACAGGGGGTCGGTGGGTGGCTACACCTTC
CASTRDRGSVGGYTF
>TRBV28|NA|NA|TRBJ1-1
TGTGCCAGCAGTTACGAGGACAGAAGGCTGATGATCGCTTTCTTT
CASSYEDRRLMIAFF
>TRBV7-9|NA|NA|TRBJ1-2
TGTGCCAGCAGCTTAGCGCTAGACTATGGCTACACCTTC
CASSLALDYGYTF
>TRBV7-8|NA|NA|TRBJ1-1
TGTGCCAGCAGCTTAGATCGAGCGAACACTGAAGCTTTCTTT
CASSLDRANTEAFF